One sample yielded the 17 T cell receptor beta chains listed below, sequenced in a study of cytomegalovirus exposure and HLA in healthy donors. With 60 Vbeta and 13 Jbeta primers, the PCR was carried out. Method: immunoSEQ multiplex PCR; TCRdb's copy keeps in-frame clones and lacks some. The sample has some 140,000 clones, roughly 77% seen once; the top ten hold approximately 7.7%. The sequencing input was PBMCs. These receptor sequences come from a young man in good health and CMV-seropositive.

This sequence joins TRBV6-5 and TRBJ2-7; 7 bases agree with TRBD1. The CDR3 has 15 amino acids. With 6 bases clipped from V and 2 bases from J, the junction kept 10 bases outside the gene matches. Per germline, CDR1 MNHEY and CDR2 SVGAGI. The CDR3 is CASSRRPGQTYEQYF. DNA of the CDR3: TGTGCCAGCAGCCGCCGGCCGGGACAGACCTACGAGCAGTACTTC.

This chain connects TRBV6-5 to TRBJ1-2; 9 positions match TRBD1. The junction had 4 bases not matched to a gene; V was cut back by 3 bases and J by 5 bases. CDR1 and CDR2 from the germline V gene are MNHEY and SVGAGI. The CDR3 runs 14 residues. DNA of the CDR3: TGTGCCAGCAGTTATGGGACAGGGCGATATGGCTACACCTTC. Its protein is CASSYGTGRYGYTF.

CDR3 in amino acids: CASSSQGQGEQYF. CDR3 coding DNA: TGTGCCAGCAGCTCACAGGGGCAGGGGGAGCAGTACTTC. This chain uses TRBV6-6 with TRBJ2-7; 7 positions match TRBD1. From germline, CDR1 is MNHNY and CDR2 SVGAGI (reference sequence). V dropped 6 bases and J dropped 7; count of bases not matched to a gene: 9. This CDR3 has 13 residues.

The chain employs TRBV27 and TRBJ1-1; a weak D match, TRBD1 (6 bases). CDR1 is MNHEY and CDR2 is SMNVEV in the germline V gene (reference sequence). V was pared by 3 bases and J by 5 bases, with 16 bases between. The CDR3 has 15 residues. The CDR3 is CASSLVGGRGTEAFF. The CDR3 DNA reads as TGTGCCAGCAGTTTGGTGGGGGGGCGCGGAACTGAAGCTTTCTTT.

This chain joins TRBV28 and TRBJ2-4, with D possibly matching TRBD1 (6 bases). CDR3 length: 14 residues. Germline values: CDR1 MDHEN, CDR2 SYDVKM. Deletions cut 7 bases from V and 1 base from J, with 11 bases between. CDR3 sequence (DNA): TGTGCCAGCACGGGACAACGGGCCAAAAACATTCAGTACTTC. Encoded protein: CASTGQRAKNIQYF.

The chain uses TRBV2 and TRBJ2-5; no reliable D call. The CDR3 length is 13 residues. Per the germline V gene, CDR1 is SNHLY and CDR2 is FYNNEI. The V gene lost 3 bases and the J gene lost 7 bases, with 12 bases spanning the gap. This CDR3 is CASSDAGTGTQYF. The CDR3 nucleotides are TGTGCCAGCAGTGATGCCGGAACGGGGACCCAGTACTTC.

A few counts support this clone. This rearrangement joins TRBV6-5 to TRBJ1-2; 11 bases align to TRBD1. Germline loops: CDR1 MNHEY, CDR2 SVGAGI. CDR3 length: 13 residues. With 2 bases clipped from V and 8 bases from J, the junction kept 1 base outside the gene matches. CDR3 DNA: TGTGCCAGCAGTTACCGGACAGGGGGCGGCTACACCTTC. It specifies CASSYRTGGGYTF.

J is TRBJ2-5 and V is TRBV7-9, with 8 positions matching TRBD1. The CDR3 runs 14 residues. V shed 3 bases, J shed 5 bases, and the junction held 5 bases outside the gene matches. Looked up from germline, CDR1 is SEHNR and CDR2 is FQNEAQ (reference sequence). DNA for the CDR3: TGTGCCAGCAGCTTCACAGGGGGATCGGAGACCCAGTACTTC. Residues: CASSFTGGSETQYF.

This clone has only one observation. The chain recombines TRBV28 with TRBJ2-7; 8 bases agree with TRBD1. Germline V gene sequence: CDR1 MDHEN, CDR2 SYDVKM. The V and J ends lost 8 bases and 3 bases, in that order; junction bases with no gene match: 3. This CDR3 is built from 12 residues. DNA for the CDR3: TGTGCCAGCGGACAGGGAAACTACGAGCAGTACTTC. Protein sequence: CASGQGNYEQYF.

J is TRBJ1-1 and V is TRBV9, with D possibly matching TRBD1 (5 bases). The CDR3 spans 14 residues. Per germline, CDR1 SGDLS and CDR2 YYNGEE. Trimming pared 0 bases from V and 5 bases from J, leaving 11 bases between. CDR3 residues: CASSVGEGRTEAFF. DNA for the CDR3: TGTGCCAGCAGCGTAGGGGAGGGGAGGACTGAAGCTTTCTTT.

In this sample, this clone turned up a few times. The V call is TRBV6-1, the J call TRBJ1-1; D is perhaps TRBD1 (6 bases). Between the trimmed V and J ends, which lost 1 base and 4 bases, there was a span of 16 bases. The CDR3 is 16 amino acids. Per germline, CDR1 MNHNS and CDR2 SASEGT. The CDR3 sequence: CASSEEGESVSTEAFF. Here the CDR3 DNA reads TGTGCCAGCAGTGAAGAGGGGGAGTCAGTATCCACTGAAGCTTTCTTT.

The chain links TRBV27 to TRBJ1-1, with D perhaps TRBD1 (5 bases). The CDR3 contains 14 residues. Germline-derived CDR1 and CDR2 are MNHEY and SMNVEV (reference sequence). The V end was cut by 5 bases, the J end by 0 bases, with 10 bases between. The CDR3 sequence is CASSLRVVNTEAFF. The CDR3 coding sequence is TGTGCCAGCAGTCTCAGGGTTGTGAACACTGAAGCTTTCTTT.

The genes are TRBV4-2 and TRBJ2-7, with 8 bases that match TRBD2. The length of the CDR3 is 16 residues. Germline CDR1 LGHNA, CDR2 YNFKEQ. After removal of 0 bases from V and 4 bases from J, the junction contained 8 bases not matched to a gene. The CDR3, as DNA: TGTGCCAGCAGCCAAGAGGGCCGGGGGGGCGGGTACGAGCAGTACTTC. It specifies CASSQEGRGGGYEQYF.

In this sample, this clone turned up a few times. This sequence joins TRBV9 and TRBJ2-5, with 7 bases lining up with TRBD2. The germline V gene has CDR1 SGDLS and CDR2 YYNGEE. With 1 base clipped from V and 4 bases from J, the junction kept 1 base outside the gene matches. The length of the CDR3 is 13 residues. CDR3 in amino acids: CASSVWEGETQYF. The CDR3 DNA reads as TGTGCCAGCAGCGTATGGGAGGGAGAGACCCAGTACTTC.

The genes are TRBV9 and TRBJ1-4; 7 bases fit TRBD1. This CDR3 is 16 amino acids long. The trim removed 4 bases at V and 3 bases at J, leaving 9 bases unmatched. The germline V gene encodes CDR1 SGDLS and CDR2 YYNGEE. In DNA, the CDR3 is TGTGCCAGCAGCCCCCGGGGGACAGTAGCTAATGAAAAACTGTTTTTT. It encodes CASSPRGTVANEKLFF.

This clone was recorded once. The CDR3 DNA sequence: TGTGCCAGCAGCGTAGATCCGGTTGGTCCCTCACCCCTCCACTTT. This translates into CASSVDPVGPSPLHF. V is TRBV9 and J is TRBJ1-6; D gene uncertain. The length of the CDR3 is 15 residues. The germline CDR1 and CDR2 sequences are SGDLS and YYNGEE. V lost 0 bases and J lost 10, with 14 bases in between.

The rearrangement links TRBV27 to TRBJ1-2, with 10 bases identical to TRBD1. Per the germline V gene, CDR1 is MNHEY and CDR2 is SMNVEV (reference sequence). The CDR3 spans 16 residues. V gave up 6 bases and J gave up 6 bases; unmatched junction bases: 13. The CDR3 DNA reads as TGTGCCAGCAGACATACCATTCTGACAGGGGGCCATGGCTACACCTTC. Translated: CASRHTILTGGHGYTF.